The present entry profiles one T cell receptor beta chain with its context. The antigen is undetermined. Naive CD8 cells lacked CD45RO, underwent positive selection for CCR7 and left out terminally differentiated effector memory CD45RA+ cells. This entry comes from a study of shared clonotypes between healthy human individuals. Notes on the study in general: Genetic and exposure-history diversity was limited by the few donors. Although depth was large, rarefaction showed that sequencing of the sorted subsets was incomplete.

It was at deep level that the assay was run. Clones were sequenced by immunoSEQ multiplex PCR, and TCRdb holds only the in-frame ones, with some missing. The sample consists of around 2,000,000 clones, just under 95% of them appearing once. Looked up from germline, CDR1 is SGHAT and CDR2 is FQNNGV. The CDR3 spans 13 residues. The V segment lost 1 base and the J segment 14 bases; nucleotides outside the gene matches: 8. Sequenced sample: naive CD8+ T cells sorted from blood. The chain couples TRBV11-2 to TRBJ1-2; 9 bases are shared with TRBD1. The source is a young man in good health. CDR3 region: CASSLVEGDRATF. Here the CDR3 DNA reads TGTGCCAGCAGCTTAGTCGAAGGGGACAGGGCTACCTTC.